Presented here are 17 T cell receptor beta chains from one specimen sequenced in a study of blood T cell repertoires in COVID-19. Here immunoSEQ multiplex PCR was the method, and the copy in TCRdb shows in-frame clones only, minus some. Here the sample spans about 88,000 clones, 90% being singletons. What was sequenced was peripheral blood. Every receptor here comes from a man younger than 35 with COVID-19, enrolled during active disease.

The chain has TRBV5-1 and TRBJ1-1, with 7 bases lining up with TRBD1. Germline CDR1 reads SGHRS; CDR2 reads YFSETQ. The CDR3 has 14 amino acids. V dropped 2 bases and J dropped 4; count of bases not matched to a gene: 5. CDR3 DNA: TGCGCCAGCAGCTTTAGACAGGGAGGCACTGAAGCTTTCTTT. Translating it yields CASSFRQGGTEAFF. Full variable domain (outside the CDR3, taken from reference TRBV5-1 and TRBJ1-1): KAGVTQTPRYLIKTRGQQVTLSCSPISGHRSVSWYQQTPGQGLQFLFEYFSETQRNKGNFPGRFSGRQFSNSRSEMNVSTLELGDSALYLCASSFRQGGTEAFFGQGTRLTVV.

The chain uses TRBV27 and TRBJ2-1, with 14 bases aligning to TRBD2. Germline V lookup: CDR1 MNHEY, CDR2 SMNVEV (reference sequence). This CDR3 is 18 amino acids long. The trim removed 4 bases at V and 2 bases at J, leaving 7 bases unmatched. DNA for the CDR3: TGTGCCAGCAGTTCTGGACTAGCGGGAGGAGGGACCTACAATGAGCAGTTCTTC. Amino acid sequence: CASSSGLAGGGTYNEQFF.

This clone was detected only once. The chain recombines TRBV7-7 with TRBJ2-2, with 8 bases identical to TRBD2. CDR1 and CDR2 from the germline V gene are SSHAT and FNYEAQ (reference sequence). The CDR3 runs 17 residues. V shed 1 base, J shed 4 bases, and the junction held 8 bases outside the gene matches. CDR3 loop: CASSLVAGTFGTGELFF. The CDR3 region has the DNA TGTGCCAGCAGCTTAGTAGCGGGAACCTTTGGCACCGGGGAGCTGTTTTTT.

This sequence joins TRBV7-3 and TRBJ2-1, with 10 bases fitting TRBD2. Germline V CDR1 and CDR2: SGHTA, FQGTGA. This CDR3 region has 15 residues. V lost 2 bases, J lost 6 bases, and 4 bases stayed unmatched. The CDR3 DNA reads TGTGCCAGCAGCTTAGGAGCGGGAGGGGGCAATGAGCAGTTCTTC. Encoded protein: CASSLGAGGGNEQFF.

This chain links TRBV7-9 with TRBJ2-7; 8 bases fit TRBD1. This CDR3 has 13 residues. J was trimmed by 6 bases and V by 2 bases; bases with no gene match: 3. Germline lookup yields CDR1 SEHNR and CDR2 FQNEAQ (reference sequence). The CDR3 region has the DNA TGTGCCAGCAGCTTAAGAGGACAGGGCGAGCAGTACTTC. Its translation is CASSLRGQGEQYF.

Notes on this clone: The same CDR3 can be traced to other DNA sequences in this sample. CDR3 amino acids: CASSSPGQGTYEQYF. In DNA form, the CDR3 reads TGTGCCAGCAGCTCCCCGGGACAGGGGACCTACGAGCAGTACTTC. V gene TRBV5-4 combines with J gene TRBJ2-7; 10 nucleotides align to TRBD1. Germline trimming cut 3 bases from V and 2 bases from J; bases unmatched to any gene: 5. The germline gives CDR1 SGHNT, CDR2 YYREEE (reference sequence). CDR3 length: 15 residues.

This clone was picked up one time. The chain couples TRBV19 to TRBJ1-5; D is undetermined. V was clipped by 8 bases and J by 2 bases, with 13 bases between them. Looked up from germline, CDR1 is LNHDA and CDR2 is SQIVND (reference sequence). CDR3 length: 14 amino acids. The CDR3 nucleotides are TGTGCCAGTGGACTCGGGAGGCGCAATCAGCCCCAGCATTTT. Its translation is CASGLGRRNQPQHF.

CDR3 in amino acids: CASYLRTGGFGYTF. CDR3 DNA sequence: TGTGCCTCCTACTTGCGGACAGGGGGCTTTGGCTACACCTTC. The chain is built from TRBV28 and TRBJ1-2, with TRBD1 identical over 11 bases. V trimming: 11 bases; J trimming: 7 bases; junction bases outside the gene matches: 12. The CDR3 is 14 amino acids. In germline, CDR1 is MDHEN, CDR2 SYDVKM.

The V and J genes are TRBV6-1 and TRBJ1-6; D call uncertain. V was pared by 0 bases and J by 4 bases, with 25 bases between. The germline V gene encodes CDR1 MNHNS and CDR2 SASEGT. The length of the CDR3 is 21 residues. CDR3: CASSEASGQAPYRPYNSPLHF. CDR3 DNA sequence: TGTGCCAGCAGTGAAGCTTCCGGTCAGGCCCCATATCGGCCGTATAATTCACCCCTCCACTTT.

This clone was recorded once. As DNA, the CDR3 is TGCGCCAGCAGCGTTGGACTAGCGGGAGTCGGAGAGCAGTACTTC. Amino acids: CASSVGLAGVGEQYF. The J gene is TRBJ2-7, the V gene TRBV5-1, with 13 bases that match TRBD2. Germline lookup yields CDR1 SGHRS and CDR2 YFSETQ. Trimming removed 4 bases from V and 7 bases from J; junction bases left unmatched: 8. The CDR3 consists of 15 residues.

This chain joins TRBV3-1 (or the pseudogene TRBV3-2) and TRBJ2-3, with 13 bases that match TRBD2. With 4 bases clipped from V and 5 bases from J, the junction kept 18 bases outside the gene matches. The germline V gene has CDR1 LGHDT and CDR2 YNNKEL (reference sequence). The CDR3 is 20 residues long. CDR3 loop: CASSPSLGTSGKGLGDTQYF. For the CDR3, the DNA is TGTGCCAGCAGCCCTTCCCTGGGGACTAGCGGGAAGGGCCTCGGAGATACGCAGTATTTT.

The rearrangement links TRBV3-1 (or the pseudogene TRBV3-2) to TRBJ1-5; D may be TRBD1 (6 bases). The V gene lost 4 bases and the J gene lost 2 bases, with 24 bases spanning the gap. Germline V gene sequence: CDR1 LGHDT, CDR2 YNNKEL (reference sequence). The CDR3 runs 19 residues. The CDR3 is CASSLSRGGRGYGNQPQHF. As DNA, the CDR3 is TGTGCCAGCAGCCTCAGCCGAGGGGGGAGGGGGTACGGCAATCAGCCCCAGCATTTT.

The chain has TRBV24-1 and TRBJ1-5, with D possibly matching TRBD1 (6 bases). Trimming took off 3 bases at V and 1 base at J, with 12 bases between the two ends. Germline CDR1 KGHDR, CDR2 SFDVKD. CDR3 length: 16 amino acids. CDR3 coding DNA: TGTGCCACCAGTGATACGCAGGGGCCAAGCAATCAGCCCCAGCATTTT. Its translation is CATSDTQGPSNQPQHF.

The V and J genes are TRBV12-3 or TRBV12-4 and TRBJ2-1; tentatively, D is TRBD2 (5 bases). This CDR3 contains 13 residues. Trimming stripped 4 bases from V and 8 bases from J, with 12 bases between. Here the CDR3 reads CASSSTNSHEQFF. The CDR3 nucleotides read TGTGCCAGCAGTTCGACTAACAGCCATGAGCAGTTCTTC.

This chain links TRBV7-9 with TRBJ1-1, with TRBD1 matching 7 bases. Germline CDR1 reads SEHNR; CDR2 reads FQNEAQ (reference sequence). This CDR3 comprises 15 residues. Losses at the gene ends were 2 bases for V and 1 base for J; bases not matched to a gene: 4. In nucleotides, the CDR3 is TGTGCCAGCAGCTTAAGACAGGGAAGGAACACTGAAGCTTTCTTT. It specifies CASSLRQGRNTEAFF.

The CDR3 region has the DNA TGTGCCAGCAGCTTAGTGTGGGACAGGGAATCCTACGAGCAGTACTTC. It is translated as CASSLVWDRESYEQYF. The chain has TRBV7-9 and TRBJ2-7; 9 bases match TRBD1. The J segment lost 1 base and the V segment lost 1 base, leaving 5 bases of the junction unmatched. CDR3 length: 16 residues. Germline CDR1 SEHNR, CDR2 FQNEAQ (reference sequence). Full variable domain (remainder filled in from reference TRBV7-9 and TRBJ2-7): DTGVSQNPRHKITKRGQNVTFRCDPISEHNRLYWYRQTLGQGPEFLTYFQNEAQLEKSRLLSDRFSAERPKGSFSTLEIQRTEQGDSAMYLCASSLVWDRESYEQYFGPGTRLTVT.

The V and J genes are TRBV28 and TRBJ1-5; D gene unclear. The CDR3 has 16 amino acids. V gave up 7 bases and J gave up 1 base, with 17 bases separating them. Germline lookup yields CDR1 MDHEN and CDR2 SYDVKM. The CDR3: CASTSVGRASNQPQHF. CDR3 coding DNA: TGTGCCAGCACCTCAGTCGGGAGAGCGAGCAATCAGCCCCAGCATTTT.